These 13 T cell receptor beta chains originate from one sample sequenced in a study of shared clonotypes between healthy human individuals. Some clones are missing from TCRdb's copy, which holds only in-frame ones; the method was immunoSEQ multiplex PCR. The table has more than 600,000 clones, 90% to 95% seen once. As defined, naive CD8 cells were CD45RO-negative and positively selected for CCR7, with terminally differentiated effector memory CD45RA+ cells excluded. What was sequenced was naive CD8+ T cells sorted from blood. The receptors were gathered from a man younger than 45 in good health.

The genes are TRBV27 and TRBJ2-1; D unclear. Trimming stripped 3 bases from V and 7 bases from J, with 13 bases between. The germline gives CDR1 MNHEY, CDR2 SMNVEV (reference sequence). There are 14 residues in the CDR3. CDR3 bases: TGTGCCAGCAGTTTGGCGCTAGTTGGGAATGAGCAGTTCTTC. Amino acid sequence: CASSLALVGNEQFF.

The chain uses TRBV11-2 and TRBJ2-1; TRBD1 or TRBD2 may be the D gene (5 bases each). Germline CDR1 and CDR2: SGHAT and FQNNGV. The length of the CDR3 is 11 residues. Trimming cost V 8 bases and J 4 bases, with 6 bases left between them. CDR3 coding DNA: TGTGCCAGCGGGGGATACAATGAGCAGTTCTTC. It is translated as CASGGYNEQFF.

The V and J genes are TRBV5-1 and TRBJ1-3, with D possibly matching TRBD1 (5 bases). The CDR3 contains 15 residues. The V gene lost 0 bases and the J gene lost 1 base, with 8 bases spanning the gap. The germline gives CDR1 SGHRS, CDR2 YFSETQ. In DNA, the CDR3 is TGCGCCAGCAGCTTGGTAGCAGGGTCTGGAAACACCATATATTTT. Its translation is CASSLVAGSGNTIYF. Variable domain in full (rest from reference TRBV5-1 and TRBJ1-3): KAGVTQTPRYLIKTRGQQVTLSCSPISGHRSVSWYQQTPGQGLQFLFEYFSETQRNKGNFPGRFSGRQFSNSRSEMNVSTLELGDSALYLCASSLVAGSGNTIYFGEGSWLTVV.

This CDR3 is CASSLTGVTEAFF. The DNA of the CDR3 is TGTGCCAGCAGTCTTACAGGGGTAACTGAAGCTTTCTTT. V and J are TRBV28 and TRBJ1-1; 7 bases map to TRBD1. CDR1 is MDHEN and CDR2 is SYDVKM in the germline V gene. The CDR3 loop spans 13 amino acids. The trim removed 5 bases at V and 5 bases at J, leaving 5 bases unmatched.

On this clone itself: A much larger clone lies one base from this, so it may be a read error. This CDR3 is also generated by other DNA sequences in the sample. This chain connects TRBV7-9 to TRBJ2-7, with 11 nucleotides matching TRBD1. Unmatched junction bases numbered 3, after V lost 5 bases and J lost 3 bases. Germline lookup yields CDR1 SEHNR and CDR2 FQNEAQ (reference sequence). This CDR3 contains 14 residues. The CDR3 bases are TGTGCCAGCAGCCCCGGGACAGGGGGCTACGAGCAGTACTTC. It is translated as CASSPGTGGYEQYF.

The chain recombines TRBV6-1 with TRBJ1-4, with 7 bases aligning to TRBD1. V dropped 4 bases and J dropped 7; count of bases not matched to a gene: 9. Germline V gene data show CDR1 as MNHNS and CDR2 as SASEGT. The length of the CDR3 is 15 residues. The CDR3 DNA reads TGTGCCAGCAGTGTTTTCAGGGGGGAATTTGAAAAACTGTTTTTT. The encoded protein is CASSVFRGEFEKLFF.

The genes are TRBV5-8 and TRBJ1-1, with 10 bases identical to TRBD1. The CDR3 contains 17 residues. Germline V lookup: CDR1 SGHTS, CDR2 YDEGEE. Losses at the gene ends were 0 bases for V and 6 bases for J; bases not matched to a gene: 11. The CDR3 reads CASSLGTLDRGGPEAFF. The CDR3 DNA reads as TGTGCCAGCAGCTTGGGGACACTGGACAGGGGGGGCCCTGAAGCTTTCTTT. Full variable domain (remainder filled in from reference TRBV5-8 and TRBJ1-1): EAGVTQSPTHLIKTRGQQATLRCSPISGHTSVYWYQQALGLGLQFLLWYDEGEERNRGNFPPRFSGRQFPNYSSELNVNALELEDSALYLCASSLGTLDRGGPEAFFGQGTRLTVV.

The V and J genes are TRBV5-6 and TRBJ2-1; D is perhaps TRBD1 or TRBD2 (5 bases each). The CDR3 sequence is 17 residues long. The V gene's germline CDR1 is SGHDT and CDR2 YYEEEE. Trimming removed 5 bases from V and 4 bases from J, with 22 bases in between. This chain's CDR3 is CASSSIAGTGIYNEQFF. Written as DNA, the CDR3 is TGTGCCAGCAGTAGTATAGCCGGGACGGGAATATACAATGAGCAGTTCTTC. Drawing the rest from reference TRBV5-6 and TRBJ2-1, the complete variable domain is DAGVTQSPTHLIKTRGQQVTLRCSPKSGHDTVSWYQQALGQGPQFIFQYYEEEERQRGNFPDRFSGHQFPNYSSELNVNALLLGDSALYLCASSSIAGTGIYNEQFFGPGTRLTVL.

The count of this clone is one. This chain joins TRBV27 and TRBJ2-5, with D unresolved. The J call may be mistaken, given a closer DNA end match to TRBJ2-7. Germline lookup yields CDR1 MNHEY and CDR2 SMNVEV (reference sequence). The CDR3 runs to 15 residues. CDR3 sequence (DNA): TGTGCCAGCAGAGAAAAAAGGATACCCTACTACGAGCAGTACTTC. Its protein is CASREKRIPYYEQYF.

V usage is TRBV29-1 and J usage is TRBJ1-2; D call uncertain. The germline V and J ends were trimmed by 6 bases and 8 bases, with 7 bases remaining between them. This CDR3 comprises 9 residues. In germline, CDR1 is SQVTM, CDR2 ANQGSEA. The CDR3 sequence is CSVEEGYTF. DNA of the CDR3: TGCAGCGTGGAGGAAGGCTACACCTTC.

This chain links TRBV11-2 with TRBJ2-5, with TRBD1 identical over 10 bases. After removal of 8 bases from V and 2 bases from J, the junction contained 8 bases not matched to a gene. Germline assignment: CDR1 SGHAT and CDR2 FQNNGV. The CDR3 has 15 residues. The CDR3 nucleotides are TGTGCCAGCTTCGGACGGGACAGGGGACAAGAGACCCAGTACTTC. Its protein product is CASFGRDRGQETQYF.

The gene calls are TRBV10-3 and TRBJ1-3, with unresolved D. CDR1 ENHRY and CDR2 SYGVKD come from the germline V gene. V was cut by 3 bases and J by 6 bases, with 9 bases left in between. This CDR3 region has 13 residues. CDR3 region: CAISEGLVNTIYF. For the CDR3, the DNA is TGTGCCATCAGTGAAGGATTGGTAAACACCATATATTTT.

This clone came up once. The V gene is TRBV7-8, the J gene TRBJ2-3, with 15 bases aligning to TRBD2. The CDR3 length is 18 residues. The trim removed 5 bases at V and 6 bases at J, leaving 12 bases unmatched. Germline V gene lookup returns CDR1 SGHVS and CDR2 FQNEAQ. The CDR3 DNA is TGTGCCAGCAGCCACGGGACTAGCGGGGGGACTGCGTTGGATACGCAGTATTTT. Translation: CASSHGTSGGTALDTQYF.